This TCR beta chain was documented in a study of CD8 T cells in ankylosing spondylitis. One entry per CDR3 protein results from TCRdb running MiXCR on the 5' RACE reads. This table has 200,000 or so distinct CDR3 sequences, 20% to 30% appearing once. The CDR3 has 14 amino acids. The V gene end was trimmed by 11 bases and the J gene end by 6 bases; junction bases not matched to a gene: 12. As concerns this clonotype: The target antigen is unknown.

Study observations and caveats: Past research had described some motif variants in reactive arthritis synovial fluid and blood. Clones linked to disease were reported to show significant enrichment in matched ankylosing spondylitis synovial fluid. In peripheral blood, disease-linked CD8+ clones occurred at relatively low frequencies.

This chain uses TRBV12-3 or TRBV12-4 with TRBJ2-1, with TRBD2 matching 8 bases. The sample was blood, either unsorted or a sorted T cell fraction (not recorded which). The receptor comes from a male donor with ankylosing spondylitis or in good health (not recorded which). The CDR3 nucleotides are TGTGCCGCCGGGGGGGGCGGGAGGCCCAATGAGCAGTTCTTC. Protein sequence: CAAGGGGRPNEQFF.